A single sample is the source of the 4 T cell receptor beta chains below, sequenced in a study of response to subunit inactivated influenza vaccine. TCRdb reprocessed the RT-PCR reads with MiXCR, giving one entry per CDR3 protein. The sample yields more than 600,000 distinct CDR3 sequences, around 18% seen once. The sample in question was PBMCs from blood, obtained about 5 days after vaccination. Every receptor here comes from a man in his fifties who received an inactivated influenza vaccine.

The chain is built from TRBV7-2 and TRBJ2-7; maybe TRBD1 (6 bases). This CDR3 comprises 14 residues. The germline V gene has CDR1 SGHTA and CDR2 FQGNSA. Trimming pared 1 base from V and 6 bases from J, leaving 13 bases between. The CDR3 nucleotides read TGTGCCAGCAGCTTAGGCTCCACAGGGTCCGAGCAGTACTTC. Residues: CASSLGSTGSEQYF.

The chain is built from TRBV4-3 and TRBJ1-2; D call uncertain. The CDR3 has 16 residues. Germline CDR1 reads LGHNA; CDR2 reads YSLEER. Trimming left V 1 base short and J 7 bases short, with 19 bases between. The CDR3 region is CASSQGIRFLIGGYTF. The CDR3 DNA sequence: TGCGCCAGCAGCCAAGGGATTAGGTTTCTCATCGGTGGCTACACCTTC.

This clonotype occurred a few times. The chain recombines TRBV20-1 with TRBJ2-7; perhaps TRBD2 as D (6 bases). V dropped 6 bases and J dropped 0 bases, with 15 bases sitting between them. The CDR3 totals 14 residues. Germline assignment: CDR1 DFQATT and CDR2 SNEGSKA (reference sequence). CDR3 loop: CSASSAGNSYEQYF. The CDR3 DNA reads as TGCAGTGCCTCATCGGCGGGGAACTCCTACGAGCAGTACTTC.

The CDR3 loop reads CASSSPGFGPEAFF. DNA of the CDR3: TGTGCCAGCAGTTCCCCAGGTTTTGGTCCTGAAGCTTTCTTT. The chain combines TRBV12-3 or TRBV12-4 with TRBJ1-1; D not certain. CDR3 length: 14 amino acids. V was clipped by 4 bases and J by 6 bases, with 15 bases between them.